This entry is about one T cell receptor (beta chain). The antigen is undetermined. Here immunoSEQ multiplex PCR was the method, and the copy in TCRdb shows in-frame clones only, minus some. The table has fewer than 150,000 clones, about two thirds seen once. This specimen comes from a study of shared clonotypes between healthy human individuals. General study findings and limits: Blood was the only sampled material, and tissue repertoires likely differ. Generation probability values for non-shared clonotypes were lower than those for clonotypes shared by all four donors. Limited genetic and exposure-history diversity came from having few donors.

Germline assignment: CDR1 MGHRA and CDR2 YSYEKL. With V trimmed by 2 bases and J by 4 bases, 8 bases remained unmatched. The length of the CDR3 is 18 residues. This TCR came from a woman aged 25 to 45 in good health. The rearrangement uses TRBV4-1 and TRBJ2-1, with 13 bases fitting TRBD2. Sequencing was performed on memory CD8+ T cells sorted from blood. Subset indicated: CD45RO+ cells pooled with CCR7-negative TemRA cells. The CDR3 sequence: CASSQRTSGSIGYNEQFF. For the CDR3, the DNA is TGCGCCAGCAGCCAAAGGACTAGCGGGAGCATAGGATACAATGAGCAGTTCTTC.